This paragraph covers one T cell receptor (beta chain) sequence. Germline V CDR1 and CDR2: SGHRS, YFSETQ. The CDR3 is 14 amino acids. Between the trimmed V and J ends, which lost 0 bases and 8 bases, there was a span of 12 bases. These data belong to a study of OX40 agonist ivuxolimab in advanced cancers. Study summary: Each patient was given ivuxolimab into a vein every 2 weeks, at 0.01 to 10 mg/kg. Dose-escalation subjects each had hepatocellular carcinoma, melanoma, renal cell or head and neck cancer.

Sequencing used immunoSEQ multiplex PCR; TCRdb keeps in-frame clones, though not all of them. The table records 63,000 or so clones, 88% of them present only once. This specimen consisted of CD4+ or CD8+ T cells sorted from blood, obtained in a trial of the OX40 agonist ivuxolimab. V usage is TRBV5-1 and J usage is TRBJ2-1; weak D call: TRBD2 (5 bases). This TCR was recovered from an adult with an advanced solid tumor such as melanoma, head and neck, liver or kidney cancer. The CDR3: CASSLGGPGDEQFF. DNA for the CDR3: TGCGCCAGCAGCTTGGGTGGCCCCGGGGATGAGCAGTTCTTC.